Listed below are T cell receptor beta chains from one sample, sequenced in a study of STAT5B mutations in CD4+ large granular lymphocyte leukemia. Sequencing used immunoSEQ multiplex PCR; TCRdb keeps in-frame clones, though not all of them. The repertoire includes more than 30,000 clones, approximately 91% of them detected once, and around 0.41% sits in the top ten. Sequencing was done on a sample of CD4+ T cells from blood buffy coats. Receptors were obtained from a human donor in good health. Both conserved end residues are part of each CDR3. The D gene is left open where the match is weak. Some rows mark clone size as missing; the rest say once, few, many or name a class of expanded clone.

clone_size	v_call	d_call	j_call	cdr3_length	cdr3_nt	cdr3_aa
.	TRBV5-8	.	TRBJ1-1	14	TGTGCCAGCAGCTTGGGGTGGGCTGGGGCTGAAGCTTTCTTT	CASSLGWAGAEAFF
.	TRBV5-4	TRBD1	TRBJ2-7	15	TGTGCCAGCAGCGAGGGCGGGACAGGGGTCTACGAGCAGTACTTC	CASSEGGTGVYEQYF
.	TRBV9	TRBD1	TRBJ2-3	15	TGTGCCAGCAGCGTAGCAGGGGGCCGCCCAGATACGCAGTATTTT	CASSVAGGRPDTQYF
.	TRBV10-3	TRBD2	TRBJ2-7	16	TGTGCCATCAGCCCTTTAGTGCGGGGGTATGGCTACGAGCAGTACTTC	CAISPLVRGYGYEQYF
.	TRBV29-1	.	TRBJ2-7	12	TGCAGCGCGTCGGGCCAGTTCTACGAGCAGTACTTC	CSASGQFYEQYF
.	TRBV11-1	TRBD1	TRBJ1-6	16	TGTGCCAGCAGCCTAAACTCGGACAGGGTCGGATCACCCCTCCACTTT	CASSLNSDRVGSPLHF
once	TRBV7-9	.	TRBJ2-3	14	TGTGCCAGCAGCTTAGTGGCAAGCACAGATACGCAGTATTTT	CASSLVASTDTQYF
.	TRBV5-1	TRBD1	TRBJ2-7	15	TGCGCCAGCAGCCATCCGGACAGGGTGGGCTACGAGCAGTACTTC	CASSHPDRVGYEQYF
.	TRBV7-9	.	TRBJ2-2	15	TGTGCCAGCAGCTTAGGCCCCGGGGCCTCCGGGGAGCTGTTTTTT	CASSLGPGASGELFF
.	TRBV11-2	TRBD1	TRBJ1-1	15	TGTGCCAGCAGCTTATCGGAGACAGGGGCCACTGAAGCTTTCTTT	CASSLSETGATEAFF
.	TRBV7-2	.	TRBJ1-2	17	TGTGCCAGCAGCTTTAATTTGGGACTCAGGAATGGATATGGCTACACCTTC	CASSFNLGLRNGYGYTF